This T cell receptor beta chain was sequenced in a study of T-cell reconstitution after alpha-beta-depleted transplantation in children. This clonotype was picked up a small number of times. The CDR3 runs to 13 residues. CDR1 DFQATT and CDR2 SNEGSKA come from the germline V gene (reference sequence). Trimming took off 3 bases at V and 8 bases at J, with 14 bases between the two ends. Researchers prepared the TCRbeta library using unique molecular identifiers, the study reports. TCRdb passed the PCR reads through MiXCR, listing each CDR3 protein once. The sample has fewer than 750,000 distinct CDR3 sequences; roughly 30% are singletons.

The starting material was PBMCs, obtained before TCRalphabeta/CD19-depleted stem cell transplant. The V and J genes are TRBV20-1 and TRBJ2-1, with a tentative D call TRBD2 (5 bases). The receptor was isolated from a boy younger than two with Wiskott-Aldrich syndrome, due to receive a stem cell transplant. CDR3 coding DNA: TGCAGTGCTAGTCATCGGGGATTGGATGAGCAGTTCTTC. Its protein product is CSASHRGLDEQFF.